The 4 T cell receptor beta chains listed next were all sequenced from one sample in a study of cytomegalovirus exposure and HLA in healthy donors (dated by TCRdb to the late 2010s). The library was generated by the immunoSEQ multiplex PCR assay. For the multiplex PCR, a mixture combining 60 forward primers for TCR Vbeta segments and 13 reverse primers for TCR Jbeta segments was used. Here the immuneACCESS table is served through TCRdb, limited to in-frame sequences with V and J called. Missing clones are a known gap in these copies; in checked studies unresolved V genes cover under half, and the rest lacks a known reason. This specimen's table enumerates roughly 120,000 clones. Approximately 2.6% of the sample is taken by the ten largest. The sequencing sample was made of PBMCs. These receptors were collected from a man aged 25-40 years in good health and CMV-seronegative.

The CDR3: CASSRQDPSSYEQYF. The CDR3, as DNA: TGTGCCAGCAGTAGACAGGACCCGAGCTCCTACGAGCAGTACTTC. The chain joins TRBV28 to TRBJ2-7, with D possibly TRBD1 on 6 matching bases. Germline V gives CDR1 MDHEN, CDR2 SYDVKM. V lost 5 bases and J lost 0, with 14 bases in between. The CDR3 consists of 15 residues.

The chain combines TRBV6-5 with TRBJ2-5; TRBD2 might be the D (5 bases). The CDR3 has 15 amino acids. Germline lookup yields CDR1 MNHEY and CDR2 SVGAGI. Between the trimmed V and J ends, which lost 2 bases and 4 bases, there was a span of 14 bases. CDR3 region: CASSYGSRMGETQYF. The CDR3 nucleotides are TGTGCCAGCAGTTACGGGAGCCGCATGGGAGAGACCCAGTACTTC.

This chain joins TRBV11-3 and TRBJ2-7, with 8 bases identical to TRBD2. From germline, CDR1 is SGHNT and CDR2 YENEEA. Germline trimming cut 5 bases from V and 0 bases from J; bases unmatched to any gene: 6. The CDR3 covers 15 residues. For the CDR3, the DNA is TGTGCCAGCAGCCGGGGGGGCGGGGACTCCTACGAGCAGTACTTC. This translates into CASSRGGGDSYEQYF. Drawing the rest from reference TRBV11-3 and TRBJ2-7, the complete variable domain is EAGVVQSPRYKIIEKKQPVAFWCNPISGHNTLYWYLQNLGQGPELLIRYENEEAVDDSQLPKDRFSAERLKGVDSTLKIQPAELGDSAVYLCASSRGGGDSYEQYFGPGTRLTVT.

This chain connects TRBV6-5 to TRBJ1-3; tentatively, D is TRBD1 (5 bases). The CDR3 totals 14 residues. Deletions cut 7 bases from V and 0 bases from J, with 10 bases between. Per germline, CDR1 MNHEY and CDR2 SVGAGI. CDR3 region: CASTPGGSGNTIYF. The CDR3 nucleotides read TGTGCCAGCACTCCCGGGGGCTCTGGAAACACCATATATTTT.